A single sample gave rise to the 21 T cell receptor beta chains below, sequenced in a study of shared clonotypes between healthy human individuals. The assay was immunoSEQ multiplex PCR, and TCRdb's table has in-frame clones only and misses some. The sample includes approximately 1,000,000 clones, around three quarters of them seen just once. Sequenced sample: memory CD4+ T cells from PBMCs. Subset in this sample: CD45RA-negative fraction. The receptors were sampled from a man between 18 and 35 years old in good health. Some clones in this sample may be carry-over from other donors' samples.

V and J are TRBV7-2 and TRBJ2-7; D unresolved. The CDR3 is made up of 12 amino acids. V lost 3 bases to trimming and J lost 6 bases, with 9 bases between them. The germline CDR1 and CDR2 sequences are SGHTA and FQGNSA. This CDR3 is CASSFYPREQYF. The CDR3, as DNA: TGTGCCAGCAGCTTCTACCCTCGCGAGCAGTACTTC.

The chain joins TRBV7-9 to TRBJ2-5, with 7 bases aligning to TRBD2. The V and J ends lost 3 bases and 11 bases, in that order; junction bases with no gene match: 12. The CDR3 totals 14 residues. The germline gives CDR1 SEHNR, CDR2 FQNEAQ (reference sequence). CDR3 sequence: CASSLGGVSREQYF. As DNA, the CDR3 is TGTGCCAGCAGCTTGGGGGGAGTTTCGCGGGAGCAGTACTTC. Complete variable domain (other parts from reference TRBV7-9 and TRBJ2-5): DTGVSQNPRHKITKRGQNVTFRCDPISEHNRLYWYRQTLGQGPEFLTYFQNEAQLEKSRLLSDRFSAERPKGSFSTLEIQRTEQGDSAMYLCASSLGGVSREQYFGPGTRLLVL.

The chain is built from TRBV28 and TRBJ1-6; tentative D call: TRBD1 (6 bases). Germline loops: CDR1 MDHEN, CDR2 SYDVKM. With 2 bases removed from V and 10 bases from J, the gap between germline ends came to 12 bases. The CDR3 sequence is 14 residues long. CDR3 nucleotide sequence: TGTGCCAGCAGTTTACCAGGGGTGCAATCACCCCTCCACTTT. Its translation: CASSLPGVQSPLHF.

The J gene is TRBJ2-1, the V gene TRBV18; D is possibly TRBD2 (6 bases). The germline V gene encodes CDR1 KGHSH and CDR2 LQKENI. Trimming pared 4 bases from V and 7 bases from J, leaving 11 bases between. CDR3 size: 13 residues. The CDR3 here is CASSRLGQNEQFF. DNA of the CDR3: TGTGCCAGCTCACGACTAGGGCAAAATGAGCAGTTCTTC.

The chain links TRBV11-1 to TRBJ2-7, with a possible D match to TRBD1 (5 bases). V gave up 5 bases and J gave up 4 bases, with 9 bases separating them. The germline V gene encodes CDR1 SGHAT and CDR2 FQDESV (reference sequence). The CDR3 contains 12 residues. DNA of the CDR3: TGTGCCAGCAGCCCCCGGACATACGAGCAGTACTTC. Its protein product is CASSPRTYEQYF.

The V gene is TRBV28, the J gene TRBJ2-7; 7 nucleotides agree with TRBD2. V dropped 8 bases and J dropped 0; count of bases not matched to a gene: 1. The CDR3 has 12 residues. The germline CDR1 and CDR2 sequences are MDHEN and SYDVKM. The CDR3 region has the DNA TGTGCCAGCGGCGGGAGCTCCTACGAGCAGTACTTC. It encodes CASGGSSYEQYF.

The J gene is TRBJ1-1, the V gene TRBV20-1; D ambiguous. Trimming stripped 5 bases from V and 3 bases from J, with 7 bases between. Germline V gives CDR1 DFQATT, CDR2 SNEGSKA (reference sequence). The CDR3 runs 11 residues. The DNA for the CDR3 is TGCAGTGCTCGAGGGTACACTGAAGCTTTCTTT. It translates to CSARGYTEAFF.

The rearrangement uses TRBV7-3 and TRBJ2-3; D is uncertain. Trimming pared 2 bases from V and 0 bases from J, leaving 3 bases between. CDR1 is SGHTA, CDR2 FQGTGA, per germline. This CDR3 region has 13 residues. The CDR3 spells CASSLASTDTQYF. The CDR3, as DNA: TGTGCCAGCAGCTTAGCCAGCACAGATACGCAGTATTTT.

V is TRBV14 and J is TRBJ1-1; possibly TRBD1 for D (5 bases). The CDR3 is made up of 15 amino acids. Germline V gene lookup returns CDR1 SGHDN and CDR2 FVKESK. The V end was cut by 1 base, the J end by 3 bases, with 12 bases between. CDR3 nucleotides: TGTGCCAGCAGCCAAGGCGCAGGGAGGTACACTGAAGCTTTCTTT. It specifies CASSQGAGRYTEAFF.

This clone appeared a few times. The J gene is TRBJ1-1, the V gene TRBV5-1; TRBD1 might be the D (5 bases). This CDR3 has 14 amino acids. With 4 bases removed from V and 1 base from J, the gap between germline ends came to 11 bases. Germline values: CDR1 SGHRS, CDR2 YFSETQ. The CDR3 region has the DNA TGCGCCAGCAGCCCAGGACATAGGAACACTGAAGCTTTCTTT. Its translation: CASSPGHRNTEAFF.

In this sample, this clone turned up many times. The chain employs TRBV2 and TRBJ1-2; D is uncertain. Germline V gene sequence: CDR1 SNHLY, CDR2 FYNNEI. The germline V and J ends were trimmed by 6 bases and 6 bases, with 8 bases remaining between them. The CDR3 length is 11 residues. The CDR3 is CASRWEDGYTF. CDR3 bases: TGTGCCAGCAGATGGGAGGATGGCTACACCTTC.

This rearrangement joins TRBV11-2 to TRBJ2-1; no firm D call. Germline CDR1 SGHAT, CDR2 FQNNGV. Trimming pared 8 bases from V and 0 bases from J, leaving 23 bases between. The CDR3 extends over 18 amino acids. The chain's CDR3 is CASVVGQTKLNSYNEQFF. Written as DNA, the CDR3 is TGTGCCAGCGTTGTAGGGCAGACCAAACTTAACTCCTACAATGAGCAGTTCTTC.

This clone appeared a few times. This chain joins TRBV7-8 and TRBJ1-1, with a tentative D call TRBD1 (6 bases). Per germline, CDR1 SGHVS and CDR2 FQNEAQ. The CDR3 is 15 residues long. The V gene lost 0 bases and the J gene lost 3 bases, with 11 bases spanning the gap. The chain's CDR3 is CASSLAPQGYTEAFF. CDR3 bases: TGTGCCAGCAGCTTAGCACCACAGGGATACACTGAAGCTTTCTTT. Looking up the rest from reference TRBV7-8 and TRBJ1-1 gives the full variable domain: GAGVSQSPRYKVAKRGQDVALRCDPISGHVSLFWYQQALGQGPEFLTYFQNEAQLDKSGLPSDRFFAERPEGSVSTLKIQRTQQEDSAVYLCASSLAPQGYTEAFFGQGTRLTVV.

The chain employs TRBV27 and TRBJ1-1; 10 nucleotides match TRBD1. V lost 3 bases, J lost 10 bases, and 5 bases stayed unmatched. The length of the CDR3 is 13 residues. Germline lookup yields CDR1 MNHEY and CDR2 SMNVEV (reference sequence). In DNA, the CDR3 is TGTGCCAGCAGTTTGACAGGGGGCGGTGGAGCTTTCTTT. The encoded protein is CASSLTGGGGAFF.

The chain couples TRBV30 to TRBJ1-2, with D possibly TRBD1 on 6 matching bases. The CDR3 length is 13 residues. Trimming took off 1 base at V and 4 bases at J, with 10 bases between the two ends. The V gene's germline CDR1 is GTSNPN and CDR2 SVGIG (reference sequence). CDR3 nucleotide sequence: TGTGCCTGGAGTGCAGGGGCGGTCTATGGCTACACCTTC. This encodes CAWSAGAVYGYTF.

This chain connects TRBV11-2 to TRBJ2-5; weak D call: TRBD2 (7 bases). Per germline, CDR1 SGHAT and CDR2 FQNNGV. V shed 4 bases and J shed 5 bases, with 11 bases lying between them. This CDR3 has 13 amino acids. CDR3 nucleotide sequence: TGTGCCAGCAGCTGGGGGGGGCCGGAGACCCAGTACTTC. It codes for CASSWGGPETQYF.

The chain has TRBV11-2 and TRBJ1-1; D not resolved. Germline assignment: CDR1 SGHAT and CDR2 FQNNGV. CDR3 length: 14 residues. Trimming took off 0 bases at V and 5 bases at J, with 10 bases between the two ends. This chain's CDR3 is CASSLERVGTEAFF. For the CDR3, the DNA is TGTGCCAGCAGCTTAGAACGGGTGGGTACTGAAGCTTTCTTT.

The chain is built from TRBV5-1 and TRBJ2-5; TRBD2 is a possible D gene (5 bases). The CDR3 has 13 amino acids. Germline V gene lookup returns CDR1 SGHRS and CDR2 YFSETQ. The germline V and J ends were trimmed by 4 bases and 0 bases, with 7 bases remaining between them. Written as DNA, the CDR3 is TGCGCCAGCAGCCAGGACTACCAAGAGACCCAGTACTTC. It is translated as CASSQDYQETQYF.

The rearrangement links TRBV9 to TRBJ2-2; 8 nucleotides line up with TRBD2. The CDR3 consists of 18 residues. V shed 4 bases and J 2 bases; nucleotides not matched to a gene: 13. In germline, CDR1 is SGDLS, CDR2 YYNGEE. As DNA, the CDR3 is TGTGCCAGCAGCCCCAAGTCAGGACTAGCAGTCAACACCGGGGAGCTGTTTTTT. It codes for CASSPKSGLAVNTGELFF.

The chain recombines TRBV6-6 with TRBJ2-7, with 10 bases that match TRBD2. CDR3 length equals 16 residues. Germline-derived CDR1 and CDR2 are MNHNY and SVGAGI (reference sequence). J was trimmed by 3 bases and V by 0 bases; bases with no gene match: 5. The DNA of the CDR3 is TGTGCCAGCAGTTACTCGATGAGCGGGAGGGGCTACGAGCAGTACTTC. This codes for CASSYSMSGRGYEQYF.

As for this clone: The sample contains more than one DNA sequence encoding this CDR3. The CDR3 coding sequence is TGCGCCAGCAGCTTGGAGGACAGTACCTACGAGCAGTACTTC. The encoded protein is CASSLEDSTYEQYF. V is TRBV5-1 and J is TRBJ2-7; D is possibly TRBD1 (6 bases). The length of the CDR3 is 14 residues. Trimming left V 0 bases short and J 2 bases short, with 9 bases between. Germline CDR1 and CDR2: SGHRS and YFSETQ.